This TCR beta chain was retrieved from a study of blood T cell repertoires in COVID-19. Study as a whole: Researchers got acute and convalescent COVID-19 samples from the United States, Italy and Spain. T cells, B-cell-depleted T cells, or PBMCs provided the cDNA or gDNA that served as material.

Authors' processing steps: Amplification of reference gene primers provided the estimated nucleated cell counts. Sequenced by immunoSEQ multiplex PCR; TCRdb stores in-frame clones only, minus some. V and J calls and clone size are copied from that table; D and trimming were computed from the DNA. The repertoire consists of 150,000 to 200,000 clones, with roughly 80% occurring once and the leading ten covering 17%. The receptor was isolated from a man in his sixties with active or convalescent COVID-19. Sample: peripheral blood.

The DNA of the CDR3 is TGTGCCATCAGGGACACTAGCGGACCTAGCACAGATACGCAGTATTTT. Amino acids: CAIRDTSGPSTDTQYF. This rearrangement joins TRBV10-3 to TRBJ2-3, with 8 positions matching TRBD2. Germline loops: CDR1 ENHRY, CDR2 SYGVKD. The trim removed 6 bases at V and 0 bases at J, leaving 8 bases unmatched. The length of the CDR3 is 16 residues.